Below, 16 T cell receptor beta chains from the same sample are listed, as sequenced in a study of CD8+ T cells in alopecia areata. RNA was isolated and reverse transcribed to cDNA, the sequencing template. The assay was immunoSEQ multiplex PCR, and TCRdb's table has in-frame clones only and misses some. The table lists 150,000 to 250,000 clones, roughly three fifths of them singletons. The treatment here: oral pan-JAK inhibitor, 5-10 mg twice daily. The specimen comprised CD4+ T cells sorted from blood, sampled at week 4, from a patient treated with tofacitinib. The receptors here all came from a human donor with alopecia areata.

The V gene is TRBV6-5, the J gene TRBJ2-2, with a possible D match to TRBD1 (6 bases). The ends were cut back, 4 bases at V and 4 bases at J, with 13 bases in the middle. The length of the CDR3 is 15 residues. CDR1 is MNHEY, CDR2 SVGAGI, per germline. CDR3 nucleotides: TGTGCCAGCAGTTGGGCCATGGACAGCACCGGGGAGCTGTTTTTT. Translation gives CASSWAMDSTGELFF.

This clone was counted only a few times. V is TRBV10-3 and J is TRBJ2-7; D uncertain. The length of the CDR3 is 13 residues. Germline CDR1 ENHRY, CDR2 SYGVKD. V lost 0 bases and J 3 bases, leaving 6 bases between the germline ends. The CDR3 sequence is CAISESKVYEQYF. The DNA of the CDR3 is TGTGCCATCAGTGAGTCGAAAGTCTACGAGCAGTACTTC.

The CDR3 loop is CASSRWASGAYNEQFF. The CDR3, as DNA: TGTGCCAGCAGTCGCTGGGCTAGCGGGGCTTACAATGAGCAGTTCTTC. The V and J genes are TRBV5-4 and TRBJ2-1, with 9 bases identical to TRBD2. Per the germline V gene, CDR1 is SGHNT and CDR2 is YYREEE (reference sequence). This CDR3 is built from 16 residues. J lost 4 bases, V lost 5 bases, and 10 bases had no gene match.

The rearrangement links TRBV7-2 to TRBJ2-5, with no clear D. V dropped 3 bases and J dropped 9 bases, with 11 bases sitting between them. Germline loops: CDR1 SGHTA, CDR2 FQGNSA. The CDR3 spans 12 residues. CDR3 residues: CASSFDRSPQYF. The CDR3 DNA follows: TGTGCCAGCAGCTTCGACCGGAGTCCCCAGTACTTC. Full variable domain (missing parts from reference TRBV7-2 and TRBJ2-5): GAGVSQSPSNKVTEKGKDVELRCDPISGHTALYWYRQSLGQGLEFLIYFQGNSAPDKSGLPSDRFSAERTGGSVSTLTIQRTQQEDSAVYLCASSFDRSPQYFGPGTRLLVL.

The genes are TRBV11-2 and TRBJ2-7, with D perhaps TRBD1 or TRBD2 (6 bases each). Trimming cost V 4 bases and J 7 bases, with 29 bases left between them. The CDR3 contains 18 residues. Germline V gives CDR1 SGHAT, CDR2 FQNNGV. As DNA, the CDR3 is TGTGCCAGCAGCTCCCGCGCCTCAGGACAGACTAGGAAGTTGGAGCAGTACTTC. Amino acid sequence: CASSSRASGQTRKLEQYF.

CDR3 residues: CASSLRDRGDTGELFF. The CDR3 nucleotides read TGCGCCAGCAGCTTGAGGGACAGGGGCGACACCGGGGAGCTGTTTTTT. The chain carries TRBV5-1 and TRBJ2-2; 10 bases match TRBD1. V gave up 1 base and J gave up 3 bases; unmatched junction bases: 3. CDR1 SGHRS and CDR2 YFSETQ come from the germline V gene. The CDR3 sequence is 16 residues long.

In this sample, this clone turned up once. V gene TRBV9 combines with J gene TRBJ2-1; D not resolved. Germline-derived CDR1 and CDR2 are SGDLS and YYNGEE. The CDR3 runs 13 residues. Trimming cost V 4 bases and J 10 bases, with 15 bases left between them. CDR3 DNA: TGTGCCAGCAGCTCATCATCTCTGGGCGAGCAGTTCTTC. This encodes CASSSSSLGEQFF.

This clone was seen more than once but under ten times. One end of the junction fails to match germline, which may point to a read error. The V call is TRBV2, the J call TRBJ1-2, with no clear D. Germline CDR1 reads SNHLY; CDR2 reads FYNNEI. The CDR3 has 12 amino acids. This chain's CDR3 is CASSQTKYGYTF. The CDR3 nucleotides are TGTGCCAGCAGTCAAACTAAGTATGGCTACACCTTC.

V is TRBV9 and J is TRBJ2-1; the D gene is possibly TRBD2 (6 bases). CDR3 size: 14 residues. Germline lookup yields CDR1 SGDLS and CDR2 YYNGEE. Trimming took 4 bases from V and 5 from J, leaving 13 bases between them. CDR3 DNA sequence: TGTGCCAGCAGCAGACGGACGGGAGACAATGAGCAGTTCTTC. As protein: CASSRRTGDNEQFF.

This clone showed up just a few times. The rearrangement links TRBV7-2 to TRBJ2-1; D is perhaps TRBD2 (6 bases). The CDR3 totals 15 residues. The V gene lost 5 bases and the J gene lost 1 base, with 12 bases spanning the gap. Germline V gene data show CDR1 as SGHTA and CDR2 as FQGNSA. The CDR3 DNA reads TGTGCCAGCAGCCGAAGGAGGGGATCCTACAATGAGCAGTTCTTC. This encodes CASSRRRGSYNEQFF. The complete variable domain, with remaining parts taken from reference TRBV7-2 and TRBJ2-1, reads GAGVSQSPSNKVTEKGKDVELRCDPISGHTALYWYRQSLGQGLEFLIYFQGNSAPDKSGLPSDRFSAERTGGSVSTLTIQRTQQEDSAVYLCASSRRRGSYNEQFFGPGTRLTVL.

The chain carries TRBV5-1 and TRBJ1-1; D perhaps matches TRBD1 (5 bases). Trimming cost V 4 bases and J 1 base, with 17 bases left between them. The V gene's germline CDR1 is SGHRS and CDR2 YFSETQ. The CDR3 contains 16 residues. The CDR3 loop is CASSPVVSGQNTEAFF. CDR3 bases: TGCGCCAGCAGCCCGGTAGTGTCAGGGCAGAACACTGAAGCTTTCTTT. Using reference TRBV5-1 and TRBJ1-1 for the parts outside the CDR3, the full variable domain is KAGVTQTPRYLIKTRGQQVTLSCSPISGHRSVSWYQQTPGQGLQFLFEYFSETQRNKGNFPGRFSGRQFSNSRSEMNVSTLELGDSALYLCASSPVVSGQNTEAFFGQGTRLTVV.

J is TRBJ1-5 and V is TRBV28; maybe TRBD1 (5 bases). The germline gives CDR1 MDHEN, CDR2 SYDVKM. There are 14 residues in the CDR3. Trimming stripped 4 bases from V and 5 bases from J, with 12 bases between. The CDR3 nucleotides read TGTGCCAGCAGTTCGAACTCGGGGGATCAGCCCCAGCATTTT. It encodes CASSSNSGDQPQHF.

The rearrangement joins TRBV11-2 to TRBJ2-3; the D gene is possibly TRBD2 (6 bases). V shed 1 base and J shed 2 bases, with 10 bases lying between them. CDR1 and CDR2 (germline): SGHAT, FQNNGV. The CDR3 has 15 amino acids. The chain's CDR3 is CASSLGTIPTDTQYF. The CDR3 nucleotides read TGTGCCAGCAGCTTAGGGACTATCCCCACAGATACGCAGTATTTT.

This clone was found a few times. The CDR3: CSVTGQGIYNEQFF. The CDR3 DNA sequence: TGCAGCGTGACGGGACAGGGGATCTACAATGAGCAGTTCTTC. V and J are TRBV29-1 and TRBJ2-1, with 10 bases that match TRBD1. This CDR3 is 14 amino acids long. Germline CDR1 and CDR2: SQVTM and ANQGSEA. J gave up 3 bases and V 6 bases, and 5 bases lay outside the gene matches.

This clone was recorded a few times. The rearrangement links TRBV7-2 to TRBJ1-1; maybe TRBD1 (6 bases). The germline V gene encodes CDR1 SGHTA and CDR2 FQGNSA. The CDR3 length is 17 residues. The V gene lost 5 bases and the J gene lost 0 bases, with 19 bases spanning the gap. CDR3 in amino acids: CASSTRQVKFMNTEAFF. The CDR3, as DNA: TGTGCCAGCAGCACTAGACAGGTTAAATTTATGAACACTGAAGCTTTCTTT.

This clone appeared a few times. The J gene is TRBJ2-2, the V gene TRBV2; no clear D gene. Trimming stripped 5 bases from V and 0 bases from J, with 7 bases between. Germline V gives CDR1 SNHLY, CDR2 FYNNEI. This CDR3 is built from 14 residues. This CDR3 reads CASSTDTNTGELFF. The DNA of the CDR3 is TGTGCCAGCAGTACCGACACGAACACCGGGGAGCTGTTTTTT.